The next 29 T cell receptor beta chains were all read from a single sample in a study of shared T cell receptors in the human thymus. This table comes from immunoSEQ multiplex PCR, and its TCRdb copy is limited to in-frame clones, with some not included. The data hold under 850,000 clones, with around 87% observed a single time. These data were likewise used in another study, on human thymus T cells.

The sequencing input was thymocytes. The receptor set was obtained from a boy under three years old with a congenital heart defect.

This clone came up once. The V and J genes are TRBV5-1 and TRBJ2-6; D perhaps matches TRBD1 (6 bases). This CDR3 has 19 residues. V dropped 0 bases and J dropped 1 base, with 17 bases sitting between them. The germline CDR1 and CDR2 sequences are SGHRS and YFSETQ. The CDR3: CASSLETNRAPSGANVLTF. The CDR3 DNA reads as TGCGCCAGCAGCTTGGAAACGAACAGGGCCCCTTCTGGGGCCAACGTCCTGACTTTC. The full variable domain, with the rest looked up from reference TRBV5-1 and TRBJ2-6, is KAGVTQTPRYLIKTRGQQVTLSCSPISGHRSVSWYQQTPGQGLQFLFEYFSETQRNKGNFPGRFSGRQFSNSRSEMNVSTLELGDSALYLCASSLETNRAPSGANVLTFGAGSRLTVL.

The chain is built from TRBV4-2 and TRBJ2-7, with 7 bases lining up with TRBD2. Germline assignment: CDR1 LGHNA and CDR2 YNFKEQ. The CDR3 spans 17 residues. Trimming removed 1 base from V and 0 bases from J; junction bases left unmatched: 9. CDR3 coding DNA: TGTGCCAGCAGCCAAGCTCACCAGGGAGGGAGCTCCTACGAGCAGTACTTC. Translation gives CASSQAHQGGSSYEQYF.

The rearrangement joins TRBV4-2 to TRBJ2-7, with TRBD1 matching 7 bases. The CDR3 runs to 15 residues. Germline V gene lookup returns CDR1 LGHNA and CDR2 YNFKEQ. The junction had 4 bases not matched to a gene; V was cut back by 0 bases and J by 2 bases. The CDR3 DNA reads as TGTGCCAGCAGCCAAGATAGTCAGGGGGCCTACGAGCAGTACTTC. The encoded protein is CASSQDSQGAYEQYF.

This clone was detected once. The V gene is TRBV12-1, the J gene TRBJ2-5; the table names TRBD2, a call not compared with the DNA. TRBV12-1 is a recognized pseudogene. The CDR3 contains 15 residues. CDR3 loop: CASSSLPGLVETQYF. Written as DNA, the CDR3 is TGTGCCAGCAGCTCGCTCCCGGGACTAGTTGAGACCCAGTACTTC.

This clone was observed a few times. The chain carries TRBV6-6 and TRBJ2-5; 11 bases line up with TRBD2. Losses at the gene ends were 5 bases for V and 5 bases for J; bases not matched to a gene: 10. The CDR3 consists of 16 residues. The germline V gene encodes CDR1 MNHNY and CDR2 SVGAGI (reference sequence). In DNA, the CDR3 is TGTGCCAGCAGTCCCCGGATAGCGGGAGGGTTCGAGACCCAGTACTTC. This sequence encodes CASSPRIAGGFETQYF.

Regarding this clone: At the DNA level, this CDR3 is encoded by other sequences in the same sample as well. The rearrangement links TRBV28 to TRBJ2-7; TRBD1 matches at 7 bases. V lost 6 bases and J lost 1; bases outside the gene matches: 0. The CDR3 is 12 amino acids. Looked up from germline, CDR1 is MDHEN and CDR2 is SYDVKM. This CDR3 is CASRTGSYEQYF. Here the CDR3 DNA reads TGTGCCAGCAGGACAGGGTCCTACGAGCAGTACTTC.

The count of this clone is one. The chain combines TRBV12-5 with TRBJ1-1, with TRBD1 matching 9 bases. Germline assignment: CDR1 LGHNT and CDR2 FRNRAP. There are 17 residues in the CDR3. V gave up 5 bases and J gave up 2 bases; unmatched junction bases: 12. DNA for the CDR3: TGTGCTAGTGGTCCCGCCCGGACAGGGGTGATTAACACTGAAGCTTTCTTT. It translates to CASGPARTGVINTEAFF.

This clone was seen just once. This chain connects TRBV19 to TRBJ2-6; 10 bases align to TRBD1. V was clipped by 5 bases and J by 0 bases; unmatched bases: 10. The CDR3 loop spans 19 amino acids. Germline values: CDR1 LNHDA, CDR2 SQIVND (reference sequence). The CDR3 DNA follows: TGTGCCAGTAGTCCCGACAGGGGGCCCCCTCCCTCTGGGGCCAACGTCCTGACTTTC. Its protein product is CASSPDRGPPPSGANVLTF.

The chain is built from TRBV29-1 and TRBJ2-5; TRBD1 agrees at 10 bases. CDR1 is SQVTM, CDR2 ANQGSEA, per germline. The junction had 0 bases not matched to a gene; V was cut back by 4 bases and J by 4 bases. CDR3 size: 12 residues. The CDR3 DNA follows: TGCAGCGTTGGGGACAGGGGAGAGACCCAGTACTTC. It specifies CSVGDRGETQYF.

In its sample, this clone was seen a few times. This sequence joins TRBV27 and TRBJ2-7; 7 bases map to TRBD1. Germline V lookup: CDR1 MNHEY, CDR2 SMNVEV (reference sequence). The CDR3 sequence is 14 residues long. Unmatched junction bases numbered 9, after V lost 8 bases and J lost 2 bases. CDR3 protein: CASATGTEAYEQYF. The CDR3 coding sequence is TGTGCCAGCGCTACTGGGACAGAAGCCTACGAGCAGTACTTC.

The rearrangement joins TRBV5-4 to TRBJ1-2; possibly TRBD1 for D (6 bases). CDR1 and CDR2 from the germline V gene are SGHNT and YYREEE (reference sequence). This CDR3 region has 12 residues. V was trimmed by 4 bases and J by 9 bases, leaving 13 bases between them. This chain's CDR3 is CASSPGGGSYTF. CDR3 sequence (DNA): TGTGCCAGCAGCCCGGGGGGCGGGAGCTACACCTTC.

V and J are TRBV5-8 and TRBJ2-7; the D gene is possibly TRBD1 (6 bases). V was clipped by 4 bases and J by 4 bases, with 21 bases between them. The CDR3 extends over 16 amino acids. CDR1 is SGHTS and CDR2 is YDEGEE in the germline V gene. DNA of the CDR3: TGTGCCAGCAGCCTAGAGGGACACCTTACCACATACGAGCAGTACTTC. Amino acids: CASSLEGHLTTYEQYF.

The chain has TRBV12-2 and TRBJ2-3; TRBD2, the table's D call, lacks a check against the DNA. TRBV12-2 is classified as a pseudogene. The CDR3 has 17 amino acids. The CDR3 DNA reads TGTGCAAGTCGCTGCCGCCTATTGGCGACTAGCACAGATACGCAGTATTTT. Translating gives CASRCRLLATSTDTQYF.

The CDR3 DNA sequence: TGTGCCAGCTCACCACAAGACAGGGGTCGGTACGAGCAGTACTTC. Its protein product is CASSPQDRGRYEQYF. The chain carries TRBV18 and TRBJ2-7, with TRBD1 matching over 8 bases. V trimming: 1 base; J trimming: 4 bases; junction bases outside the gene matches: 6. Germline V lookup: CDR1 KGHSH, CDR2 LQKENI. The CDR3 has 15 residues. Full variable domain (outside the CDR3, taken from reference TRBV18 and TRBJ2-7): NAGVMQNPRHLVRRRGQEARLRCSPMKGHSHVYWYRQLPEEGLKFMVYLQKENIIDESGMPKERFSAEFPKEGPSILRIQQVVRGDSAAYFCASSPQDRGRYEQYFGPGTRLTVT.

The chain employs TRBV6-5 and TRBJ2-7, with 8 bases matching TRBD2. Per the germline V gene, CDR1 is MNHEY and CDR2 is SVGAGI. The length of the CDR3 is 15 residues. Trimming took 6 bases from V and 6 from J; bases not matched to a gene: 13. In DNA form, the CDR3 reads TGTGCCAGCAGGTACAGCGGGAGTCATCCCGGCGAGCAGTACTTC. This codes for CASRYSGSHPGEQYF.

The chain uses TRBV11-2 and TRBJ2-7, with 7 bases fitting TRBD2. The germline gives CDR1 SGHAT, CDR2 FQNNGV. CDR3 length equals 17 residues. V was clipped by 5 bases and J by 0 bases; unmatched bases: 13. CDR3 residues: CASSPFEASGSSYEQYF. The CDR3 DNA is TGTGCCAGCAGCCCATTCGAGGCTAGCGGCAGCTCCTACGAGCAGTACTTC.

The CDR3, as DNA: TGCGCCAGCAGCCAGGAACCAAGGAGGGGGCTAGCGGGAACTAACGAGCAGTACTTC. It translates to CASSQEPRRGLAGTNEQYF. The chain is built from TRBV4-3 and TRBJ2-7, with 9 bases identical to TRBD2. V shed 3 bases, J shed 5 bases, and the junction held 20 bases outside the gene matches. Germline assignment: CDR1 LGHNA and CDR2 YSLEER. The CDR3 runs 19 residues.

The gene calls are TRBV27 and TRBJ2-5; the D gene is possibly TRBD1 (5 bases). This CDR3 contains 16 residues. The V and J ends lost 6 bases and 2 bases respectively, with 19 bases between them. Germline V gives CDR1 MNHEY, CDR2 SMNVEV (reference sequence). In nucleotides, the CDR3 is TGTGCCAGCAGCTACCGAACCCCAGGGTGGCAAGAGACCCAGTACTTC. Translation: CASSYRTPGWQETQYF.

V usage is TRBV27 and J usage is TRBJ2-1; TRBD1 matches 9 bases. V was clipped by 6 bases and J by 7 bases; unmatched bases: 7. The CDR3 extends over 14 amino acids. The germline CDR1 and CDR2 sequences are MNHEY and SMNVEV (reference sequence). Here the CDR3 DNA reads TGTGCCAGCAGCGGACAGGGGAATCGGAATGAGCAGTTCTTC. This gives the protein CASSGQGNRNEQFF.

The CDR3 spells CASSVRDSVDEQFF. CDR3 nucleotides: TGTGCCAGCAGCGTGAGGGACAGCGTGGATGAGCAGTTCTTC. The chain links TRBV9 to TRBJ2-1; 7 nucleotides agree with TRBD1. The CDR3 has 14 amino acids. Losses at the gene ends were 2 bases for V and 8 bases for J; bases not matched to a gene: 7. The germline V gene encodes CDR1 SGDLS and CDR2 YYNGEE.

The chain links TRBV5-6 to TRBJ2-1; TRBD2 agrees at 11 bases. Unmatched junction bases numbered 4, after V lost 4 bases and J lost 1 base. The germline V gene encodes CDR1 SGHDT and CDR2 YYEEEE. The CDR3 covers 16 residues. DNA for the CDR3: TGTGCCAGCAGCCCGGGACTAGCGGATTCCTACAATGAGCAGTTCTTC. Translation: CASSPGLADSYNEQFF.

The chain joins TRBV7-8 to TRBJ2-3; no reliable D call. Trimming removed 5 bases from V and 0 bases from J, with 6 bases in between. The CDR3 consists of 13 residues. Germline V CDR1 and CDR2: SGHVS, FQNEAQ. The CDR3 sequence: CASSPGSTDTQYF. CDR3 DNA: TGTGCCAGCAGCCCCGGGAGCACAGATACGCAGTATTTT.

V is TRBV30 and J is TRBJ2-7; tentatively, D is TRBD2 (6 bases). V lost 0 bases and J lost 4, with 7 bases in between. Germline V gene data show CDR1 as GTSNPN and CDR2 as SVGIG (reference sequence). The CDR3 extends over 12 amino acids. CDR3 amino acids: CAWSVSGYEQYF. CDR3 nucleotide sequence: TGTGCCTGGAGTGTGAGCGGGTACGAGCAGTACTTC.

The chain links TRBV5-4 to TRBJ2-1; D might be TRBD2 (6 bases). The CDR3 totals 16 residues. Germline V gene data show CDR1 as SGHNT and CDR2 as YYREEE (reference sequence). Trimming shortened V by 4 bases and J by 0 bases, and 14 bases separated the two germline ends. CDR3 sequence: CASSRPISGSYNEQFF. CDR3 in DNA: TGTGCCAGCAGCCGTCCTATTAGCGGCTCCTACAATGAGCAGTTCTTC.

The chain employs TRBV4-3 and TRBJ2-5; 14 bases fit TRBD2. Near its end, the DNA agrees better with TRBJ2-7, so the J call may be wrong. CDR3 length: 18 amino acids. CDR1 LGHNA and CDR2 YSLEER come from the germline V gene. The CDR3 loop is CASSHSPGLAGVEYEQYF. CDR3 nucleotides: TGCGCCAGCAGCCATTCACCGGGACTAGCGGGAGTGGAATACGAGCAGTACTTC.

This clone was counted a few times. CDR3 in DNA: TGCAGCGTTGTCCCAACAGATCCGGATGAGCAGTTCTTC. As protein: CSVVPTDPDEQFF. The chain joins TRBV29-1 to TRBJ2-1, with D unclear. The V gene's germline CDR1 is SQVTM and CDR2 ANQGSEA. Trimming cost V 4 bases and J 8 bases, with 15 bases left between them. The CDR3 is made up of 13 amino acids.

The V and J genes are TRBV27 and TRBJ2-5, with 9 nucleotides matching TRBD2. V shed 1 base, J shed 5 bases, and the junction held 11 bases outside the gene matches. Per germline, CDR1 MNHEY and CDR2 SMNVEV (reference sequence). The CDR3 length is 17 residues. CDR3 DNA: TGTGCCAGCAGTTTATGGGGTAGCGGGAGACGTGAGGAGACCCAGTACTTC. Its translation is CASSLWGSGRREETQYF.

V is TRBV6-5 and J is TRBJ1-2; TRBD1 matches at 7 bases. The V gene end was trimmed by 5 bases and the J gene end by 13 bases; junction bases not matched to a gene: 13. CDR1 and CDR2 from the germline V gene are MNHEY and SVGAGI. The CDR3 runs to 13 residues. CDR3 region: CASSNRDSPRRTF. DNA of the CDR3: TGTGCCAGCAGTAACCGGGACAGCCCTCGGCGCACCTTC.

The gene calls are TRBV7-9 and TRBJ2-7; D might be TRBD1 (5 bases). CDR3 size: 14 residues. Between the trimmed V and J ends, which lost 1 base and 3 bases, there was a span of 10 bases. Germline V lookup: CDR1 SEHNR, CDR2 FQNEAQ (reference sequence). The CDR3 region is CASSLDWTNYEQYF. The CDR3 coding sequence is TGTGCCAGCAGCTTAGATTGGACAAACTACGAGCAGTACTTC.